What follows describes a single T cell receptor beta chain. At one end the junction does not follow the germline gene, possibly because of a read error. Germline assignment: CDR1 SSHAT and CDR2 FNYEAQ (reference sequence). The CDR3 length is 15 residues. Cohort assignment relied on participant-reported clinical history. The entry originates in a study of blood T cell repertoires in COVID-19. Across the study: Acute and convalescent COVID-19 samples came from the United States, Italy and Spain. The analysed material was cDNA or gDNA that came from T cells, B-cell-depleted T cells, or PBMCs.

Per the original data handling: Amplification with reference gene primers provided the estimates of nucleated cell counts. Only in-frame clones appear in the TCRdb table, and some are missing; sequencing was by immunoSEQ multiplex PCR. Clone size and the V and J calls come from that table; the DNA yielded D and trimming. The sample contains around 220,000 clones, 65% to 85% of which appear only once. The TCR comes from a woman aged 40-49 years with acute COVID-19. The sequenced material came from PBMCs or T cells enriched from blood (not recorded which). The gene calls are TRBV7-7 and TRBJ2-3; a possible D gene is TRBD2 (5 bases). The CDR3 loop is CASSYTPTGIDTQYF. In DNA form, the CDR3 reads TGTGCTAGCAGCTACACGCCGACGGGAATAGATACGCAGTATTTT.